Each of the 29 T cell receptor beta chains below was sequenced from the same sample in a study of T cell responses to AZD1222 COVID-19 vaccine. Repertoires were generated with immunoSEQ multiplex PCR, while TCRdb's copy carries only in-frame clones and drops some. The data show around 120,000 clones, around 90% seen once. Sequenced material: peripheral blood, taken 28 days after the second AZD1222 dose. The receptor set was obtained from an adult who received the AZD1222 COVID-19 vaccine.

This chain joins TRBV19 and TRBJ1-5, with D hard to call. Germline V gene sequence: CDR1 LNHDA, CDR2 SQIVND (reference sequence). With 1 base removed from V and 3 bases from J, the gap between germline ends came to 4 bases. This CDR3 has 13 amino acids. The CDR3 DNA is TGTGCCAGTAGTATAGGTTTCAATCAGCCCCAGCATTTT. Translation gives CASSIGFNQPQHF.

In its sample, this clone was seen once. The gene calls are TRBV30 and TRBJ2-7; D gene ambiguous. CDR1 and CDR2 (germline): GTSNPN, SVGIG (reference sequence). Trimming removed 2 bases from V and 5 bases from J, with 7 bases in between. The CDR3 totals 11 residues. In DNA, the CDR3 is TGTGCCTGGAGTTCTTCGAACGAGCAGTACTTC. It codes for CAWSSSNEQYF.

The chain links TRBV5-1 to TRBJ2-3, with unresolved D. Germline V gene data show CDR1 as SGHRS and CDR2 as YFSETQ. Trimming stripped 4 bases from V and 1 base from J, with 10 bases between. The CDR3 is 14 residues long. CDR3 nucleotides: TGCGCCAGCAGCCGAACACCCGGCACAGATACGCAGTATTTT. Protein sequence: CASSRTPGTDTQYF.

This clone appeared once. The chain has TRBV19 and TRBJ2-3; tentatively, D is TRBD1 (5 bases). V was shortened by 6 bases and J by 1 base, with 11 bases between the two germline ends. The length of the CDR3 is 14 residues. Germline values: CDR1 LNHDA, CDR2 SQIVND (reference sequence). The DNA of the CDR3 is TGTGCCAGTAGAAAGACAGCAGGCACAGATACGCAGTATTTT. It is translated as CASRKTAGTDTQYF.

This chain links TRBV19 with TRBJ1-1; 7 nucleotides line up with TRBD1. This CDR3 contains 16 residues. CDR1 and CDR2 (germline): LNHDA, SQIVND (reference sequence). The junction had 10 bases not matched to a gene; V was cut back by 5 bases and J by 1 base. As DNA, the CDR3 is TGTGCCAGTAGTCCCGACAGGGTAGGATGGAACACTGAAGCTTTCTTT. Protein: CASSPDRVGWNTEAFF.

This chain connects TRBV10-2 to TRBJ2-1; D might be TRBD2 (5 bases). The CDR3 totals 13 residues. Looked up from germline, CDR1 is WSHSY and CDR2 is SAAADI. Trimming took off 2 bases at V and 7 bases at J, with 9 bases between the two ends. The CDR3 DNA is TGCGCCAGCAGTGAGACTAGTAGAAATGAGCAGTTCTTC. It is translated as CASSETSRNEQFF.

This clone was seen just once. The genes are TRBV4-1 and TRBJ1-4; D is uncertain. V lost 1 base and J lost 11, with 8 bases in between. The CDR3 is 12 residues long. Germline loops: CDR1 MGHRA, CDR2 YSYEKL. Here the CDR3 DNA reads TGCGCCAGCAGCCAAGTGCACGGGAAACTGTTTTTT. Translation: CASSQVHGKLFF.

This clone was seen just once. The CDR3 loop is CASSKLPGQGSADTQYF. CDR3 DNA sequence: TGTGCCAGTAGTAAACTCCCGGGACAGGGTTCGGCAGATACGCAGTATTTT. V is TRBV19 and J is TRBJ2-3, with 9 positions matching TRBD1. Losses at the gene ends were 4 bases for V and 4 bases for J; bases not matched to a gene: 12. The germline V gene encodes CDR1 LNHDA and CDR2 SQIVND (reference sequence). The CDR3 length is 17 residues.

The CDR3 region has the DNA TGTGCCTGGAGTGGGGGGGACGTACCAGCCTCCGGCTACACCTTC. Its translation: CAWSGGDVPASGYTF. The chain links TRBV30 to TRBJ1-2; D is perhaps TRBD1 (5 bases). CDR1 is GTSNPN, CDR2 SVGIG, per germline (reference sequence). V gave up 1 base and J gave up 8 bases, with 20 bases separating them. This CDR3 contains 15 residues.

This chain connects TRBV11-2 to TRBJ1-1, with TRBD1 matching over 8 bases. Germline CDR1 SGHAT, CDR2 FQNNGV. CDR3 length: 12 amino acids. V dropped 5 bases and J dropped 7; count of bases not matched to a gene: 3. This CDR3 reads CASSRTGIEAFF. Written as DNA, the CDR3 is TGTGCCAGCAGCCGGACAGGGATTGAAGCTTTCTTT. Complete variable domain (other parts from reference TRBV11-2 and TRBJ1-1): EAGVAQSPRYKIIEKRQSVAFWCNPISGHATLYWYQQILGQGPKLLIQFQNNGVVDDSQLPKDRFSAERLKGVDSTLKIQPAKLEDSAVYLCASSRTGIEAFFGQGTRLTVV.

This clone occurred once. V gene TRBV4-2 combines with J gene TRBJ2-3; 11 nucleotides align to TRBD1. Germline values: CDR1 LGHNA, CDR2 YNFKEQ. The CDR3 extends over 17 amino acids. Trimming removed 3 bases from V and 5 bases from J; junction bases left unmatched: 10. The CDR3 DNA sequence: TGTGCCAGCAGCCAGGAGAGGACAGGGGGCTCAGGAGATACGCAGTATTTT. Protein: CASSQERTGGSGDTQYF.

The chain links TRBV12-5 to TRBJ2-3, with D unclear. The CDR3 is 12 amino acids. Trimming removed 4 bases from V and 3 bases from J, with 5 bases in between. Germline-derived CDR1 and CDR2 are LGHNT and FRNRAP. DNA for the CDR3: TGTGCTAGTGGTTGGAAGACAGATACGCAGTATTTT. As protein: CASGWKTDTQYF. The whole variable domain, filled in from reference TRBV12-5 and TRBJ2-3, reads DARVTQTPRHKVTEMGQEVTMRCQPILGHNTVFWYRQTMMQGLELLAYFRNRAPLDDSGMPKDRFSAEMPDATLATLKIQPSEPRDSAVYFCASGWKTDTQYFGPGTRLTVL.

V and J are TRBV24-1 and TRBJ2-1; weak D call: TRBD2 (6 bases). The CDR3 length is 16 residues. The germline V gene has CDR1 KGHDR and CDR2 SFDVKD. The V gene lost 7 bases and the J gene lost 0 bases, with 15 bases spanning the gap. CDR3 residues: CATSSFSGRSYNEQFF. The CDR3 region has the DNA TGTGCCACCAGCTCCTTTAGCGGCCGCTCCTACAATGAGCAGTTCTTC.

The J gene is TRBJ2-4, the V gene TRBV7-2; perhaps TRBD1 as D (6 bases). Germline V gives CDR1 SGHTA, CDR2 FQGNSA. V was trimmed by 1 base and J by 7 bases, leaving 8 bases between them. The CDR3 runs to 13 residues. In DNA, the CDR3 is TGTGCCAGCAGCTTAGACAGGGCCAACATTCAGTACTTC. This gives the protein CASSLDRANIQYF.

The V gene is TRBV5-1, the J gene TRBJ2-2; a weak D match, TRBD1 (6 bases). V was trimmed by 3 bases and J by 1 base, leaving 7 bases between them. There are 14 residues in the CDR3. From germline, CDR1 is SGHRS and CDR2 YFSETQ. Written as DNA, the CDR3 is TGCGCCAGCAGCTCGACAGGGAACACCGGGGAGCTGTTTTTT. Its translation: CASSSTGNTGELFF. Looking up the rest from reference TRBV5-1 and TRBJ2-2 gives the full variable domain: KAGVTQTPRYLIKTRGQQVTLSCSPISGHRSVSWYQQTPGQGLQFLFEYFSETQRNKGNFPGRFSGRQFSNSRSEMNVSTLELGDSALYLCASSSTGNTGELFFGEGSRLTVL.

This rearrangement joins TRBV7-9 to TRBJ1-2; D call uncertain. The CDR3 consists of 13 residues. Trimming stripped 3 bases from V and 4 bases from J, with 9 bases between. Germline assignment: CDR1 SEHNR and CDR2 FQNEAQ (reference sequence). CDR3 sequence: CASSLSQIYGYTF. The CDR3 bases are TGTGCCAGCAGCTTGAGTCAGATCTATGGCTACACCTTC.

V gene TRBV28 combines with J gene TRBJ2-7; 9 positions agree with TRBD2. The germline V gene encodes CDR1 MDHEN and CDR2 SYDVKM. The CDR3 contains 15 residues. V lost 7 bases and J lost 5; bases outside the gene matches: 12. CDR3 sequence: CASTEGPSGTHEQYF. The DNA of the CDR3 is TGTGCCAGCACCGAAGGGCCTAGCGGGACCCACGAGCAGTACTTC.

Details on this clone: Other nucleotide sequences in the sample specify the same CDR3. The chain combines TRBV6-1 with TRBJ1-5; D is unclear. The germline V gene encodes CDR1 MNHNS and CDR2 SASEGT. Trimming pared 0 bases from V and 5 bases from J, leaving 11 bases between. This CDR3 is 15 amino acids long. The CDR3 DNA follows: TGTGCCAGCAGTGAAGCATCTAGGGTCGATCAGCCCCAGCATTTT. This codes for CASSEASRVDQPQHF.

The chain carries TRBV10-3 and TRBJ2-1, with 12 bases lining up with TRBD2. Germline V gene sequence: CDR1 ENHRY, CDR2 SYGVKD. The CDR3 runs to 17 residues. V was clipped by 3 bases and J by 0 bases; unmatched bases: 3. The chain's CDR3 is CAISDPSGRVSYNEQFF. DNA for the CDR3: TGTGCCATCAGTGATCCTAGCGGGAGGGTCTCCTACAATGAGCAGTTCTTC.

For the CDR3, the DNA is TGTGCCACCTCACCGGGGGCACGACAGGGCTCTAACACAGATACGCAGTATTTT. Translating gives CATSPGARQGSNTDTQYF. J is TRBJ2-3 and V is TRBV24-1, with D possibly TRBD1 on 7 matching bases. Trimming took off 9 bases at V and 2 bases at J, with 26 bases between the two ends. Germline V lookup: CDR1 KGHDR, CDR2 SFDVKD. The CDR3 totals 18 residues.

V is TRBV20-1 and J is TRBJ2-1; 7 positions match TRBD2. In germline, CDR1 is DFQATT, CDR2 SNEGSKA (reference sequence). This CDR3 has 16 amino acids. Trimming cost V 3 bases and J 7 bases; bases outside gene matches: 15. CDR3 loop: CSASYGGSGNENEQFF. CDR3 nucleotide sequence: TGCAGTGCTAGTTACGGCGGGAGTGGAAATGAGAATGAGCAGTTCTTC.

The chain has TRBV3-1 (or the pseudogene TRBV3-2) and TRBJ2-7; 9 bases line up with TRBD2. CDR3 length equals 15 residues. Germline CDR1 and CDR2: LGHDT and YNNKEL (reference sequence). J lost 3 bases, V lost 4 bases, and 7 bases had no gene match. The CDR3: CASSPGTSSFYEQYF. The CDR3 DNA reads TGTGCCAGCAGCCCCGGGACTAGCTCTTTCTACGAGCAGTACTTC.

The V and J genes are TRBV5-4 and TRBJ1-1, with 8 bases fitting TRBD1. From germline, CDR1 is SGHNT and CDR2 YYREEE (reference sequence). CDR3 length: 15 amino acids. Unmatched junction bases numbered 5, after V lost 4 bases and J lost 0 bases. Here the CDR3 reads CASSGKDRVNTEAFF. CDR3 bases: TGTGCCAGCAGCGGTAAGGACAGGGTGAACACTGAAGCTTTCTTT.

The chain's CDR3 is CAWSVSSHNYGYTF. The CDR3 DNA sequence: TGTGCCTGGAGTGTATCCAGTCATAACTATGGCTACACCTTC. The chain is built from TRBV30 and TRBJ1-2, with D uncertain. Germline V CDR1 and CDR2: GTSNPN, SVGIG (reference sequence). This CDR3 comprises 14 residues. Trimming took 0 bases from V and 1 from J, leaving 9 bases between them.

The chain employs TRBV6-5 and TRBJ2-7; maybe TRBD2 (7 bases). Trimming cost V 2 bases and J 5 bases, with 19 bases left between them. CDR1 and CDR2 from the germline V gene are MNHEY and SVGAGI. This CDR3 spans 16 amino acids. The CDR3 sequence is CASSYAGVDSSDEQYF. Written as DNA, the CDR3 is TGTGCCAGCAGTTACGCGGGGGTGGACAGTAGCGACGAGCAGTACTTC.

This clone was counted a single time. The chain has TRBV21-1 and TRBJ1-5. TRBV21-1 is recorded as a pseudogene. The CDR3 loop spans 16 amino acids. The CDR3 region is CASSKPRHLSNQPQHF. CDR3 sequence (DNA): TGTGCCAGCAGCAAACCCCGTCACCTTAGCAATCAGCCCCAGCATTTT.

In its sample, this clone was seen a few times. The chain uses TRBV19 and TRBJ2-2; 7 bases fit TRBD1. Germline V gives CDR1 LNHDA, CDR2 SQIVND (reference sequence). Germline trimming cut 7 bases from V and 1 base from J; bases unmatched to any gene: 9. The CDR3 sequence is 16 residues long. The CDR3, as DNA: TGTGCCAGTATGGGGATACGGACAGGGAACACCGGGGAGCTGTTTTTT. This encodes CASMGIRTGNTGELFF.

The V and J genes are TRBV29-1 and TRBJ2-3; 7 bases align to TRBD2. Trimming at V came to 7 bases and at J to 2 bases, leaving 6 bases not matched to a gene. The CDR3 loop spans 13 amino acids. The V gene's germline CDR1 is SQVTM and CDR2 ANQGSEA. Written as DNA, the CDR3 is TGCAGCGCTCGACTAGCCACCACAGATACGCAGTATTTT. Residues: CSARLATTDTQYF.

The chain links TRBV28 to TRBJ1-2; TRBD1 is a possible D gene (6 bases). Deletions cut 7 bases from V and 4 bases from J, with 25 bases between. CDR3 size: 17 residues. CDR1 and CDR2 (germline): MDHEN, SYDVKM. The DNA of the CDR3 is TGTGCCAGCAACACTCGGGACATCCCGAGGGGTGGCTATGGCTACACCTTC. Its translation: CASNTRDIPRGGYGYTF.